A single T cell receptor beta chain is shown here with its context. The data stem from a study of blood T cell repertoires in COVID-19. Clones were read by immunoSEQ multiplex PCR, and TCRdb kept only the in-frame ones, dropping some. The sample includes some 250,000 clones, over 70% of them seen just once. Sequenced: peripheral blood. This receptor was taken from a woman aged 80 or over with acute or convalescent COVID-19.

CDR3 protein: CAWSVQGVGGELFF. The CDR3 DNA reads TGTGCCTGGAGTGTCCAAGGGGTTGGCGGGGAGCTGTTTTTT. The chain joins TRBV30 to TRBJ2-2, with TRBD1 as a possible D gene (5 bases). V lost 0 bases, J lost 7 bases, and 12 bases lay in between. CDR3 length: 14 amino acids. The germline V gene encodes CDR1 GTSNPN and CDR2 SVGIG (reference sequence).